This entry describes one TCR beta chain. At one of its ends the junction is not consistent with the germline gene, which may arise from a read error. This entry comes from a study of follicular helper T cells after annual influenza vaccination. Background on the study: Blood was drawn on days 0, 7 and 28 after vaccination.

The time point was: 2015-2016 season, 7 days after influenza vaccination. Subjects lived in the community and lacked influenza vaccine within the prior 6 months. Each time point used about 35 to 100 mL of blood. The CDR3 is made up of 13 amino acids. The germline CDR1 and CDR2 sequences are SSHAT and FNYEAQ (reference sequence). TCRB was sequenced at Survey level resolution. Profiling relied on immunoSEQ multiplex PCR, and the TCRdb table lists in-frame clones only, not all of them. The sample has 5,500 to 7,000 clones; about 88% are singletons. Sequenced here: CXCR5+ CD38- circulating T follicular helper cells from blood, sampled 7 days after influenza vaccination. Subset: circulating Tfh, non-naive CD4+CXCR5+PD-1+ (ICOS+CD38+ or ICOS-CD38-). This chain connects TRBV7-7 to TRBJ2-5, with no clear D. The sequence was obtained from an adult who received the influenza vaccine. The CDR3 region is CASSWLPKETQYF. The CDR3 DNA follows: TGTGCTAGCAGCTGGCTGCCGAAAGAGACCCAGTACTTC. Variable domain in full (rest from reference TRBV7-7 and TRBJ2-5): GAGVSQSPRYKVTKRGQDVTLRCDPISSHATLYWYQQALGQGPEFLTYFNYEAQPDKSGLPSDRFSAERPEGSISTLTIQRTEQRDSAMYRCASSWLPKETQYFGPGTRLLVL.